This entry lists 28 T cell receptor beta chains sequenced from one sample in a study of radiation and T cells in renal cell carcinoma. The time point here: baseline pretreatment blood. Treatment noted: 15 Gy SBRT to primary tumor, nephrectomy 4 weeks later. Using immunoSEQ multiplex PCR, the repertoire was profiled, and TCRdb retains in-frame clones only, with some absent. The table records about 150,000 clones, 88% of them present only once. The material was blood, obtained from a patient whose treatment included radiotherapy and nephrectomy. The receptors were gathered from a woman aged 65 to 85 with renal cell carcinoma.

This chain uses TRBV30 with TRBJ2-7, with a tentative D call TRBD2 (7 bases). The V gene's germline CDR1 is GTSNPN and CDR2 SVGIG (reference sequence). V was pared by 3 bases and J by 8 bases, with 17 bases between. CDR3 size: 13 residues. This CDR3 reads CAWRERGGGKQYF. DNA for the CDR3: TGTGCCTGGAGGGAGAGGGGAGGGGGTAAGCAGTACTTC.

The chain carries TRBV5-1 and TRBJ2-1; 8 bases are a match to TRBD1. CDR1 and CDR2 from the germline V gene are SGHRS and YFSETQ. Losses at the gene ends were 2 bases for V and 8 bases for J; bases not matched to a gene: 9. The CDR3 has 15 residues. The CDR3 nucleotides are TGCGCCAGCAGCTTCTCAGGGGGCGGTTCTGATGAGCAGTTCTTC. Protein sequence: CASSFSGGGSDEQFF.

The chain is built from TRBV9 and TRBJ1-2; D gene unclear. Germline-derived CDR1 and CDR2 are SGDLS and YYNGEE. The CDR3 spans 14 residues. Trimming pared 0 bases from V and 4 bases from J, leaving 10 bases between. The CDR3 DNA follows: TGTGCCAGCAGCGTAGATCGGGGATTCTATGGCTACACCTTC. As protein: CASSVDRGFYGYTF.

This clone was detected a few times. Germline is not matched at one junction end, which may reflect a read error. The V call is TRBV7-7, the J call TRBJ2-2; D gene unclear. The CDR3 loop spans 15 amino acids. The V gene's germline CDR1 is SSHAT and CDR2 FNYEAQ (reference sequence). The CDR3 nucleotides read TGTGCTAGCAGCTTAGTGCCCAGTCATAAATCGGAGCTGTTTTTT. This codes for CASSLVPSHKSELFF.

The CDR3: CSVEDGRGKNNEQFF. In DNA, the CDR3 is TGCAGCGTTGAAGACGGTCGGGGGAAGAACAATGAGCAGTTCTTC. The chain combines TRBV29-1 with TRBJ2-1; D is possibly TRBD2 (6 bases). The CDR3 has 15 amino acids. Trimming removed 0 bases at V and 5 bases at J, with 14 bases between. Germline assignment: CDR1 SQVTM and CDR2 ANQGSEA.

This sequence joins TRBV11-1 and TRBJ1-1; 7 positions match TRBD1. V lost 4 bases and J lost 0; bases outside the gene matches: 2. The CDR3 is made up of 14 amino acids. Germline assignment: CDR1 SGHAT and CDR2 FQDESV (reference sequence). CDR3 sequence (DNA): TGTGCCAGCAGCTCGGACAGGATGAACACTGAAGCTTTCTTT. Its translation is CASSSDRMNTEAFF.

The chain is built from TRBV7-9 and TRBJ1-6; the D gene is possibly TRBD1 (6 bases). Trimming took 4 bases from V and 7 from J, leaving 14 bases between them. Per the germline V gene, CDR1 is SEHNR and CDR2 is FQNEAQ (reference sequence). The CDR3 is made up of 15 amino acids. CDR3 nucleotides: TGTGCCAGCAGCTCGAGGGGGGGGCACAATTCACCCCTCCACTTT. This gives the protein CASSSRGGHNSPLHF.

This clone was observed once. This chain joins TRBV6-1 and TRBJ1-5; TRBD1 matches 9 bases. The germline V gene encodes CDR1 MNHNS and CDR2 SASEGT. The V and J ends lost 5 bases and 4 bases, in that order; junction bases with no gene match: 6. The CDR3 covers 15 residues. The CDR3 sequence is CASSRQGEENQPQHF. As DNA, the CDR3 is TGTGCCAGCAGTAGACAGGGGGAGGAGAATCAGCCCCAGCATTTT.

This chain connects TRBV4-2 to TRBJ2-2; 11 bases agree with TRBD1. CDR1 is LGHNA, CDR2 YNFKEQ, per germline. The CDR3 is made up of 20 amino acids. The V gene end was trimmed by 2 bases and the J gene end by 3 bases; junction bases not matched to a gene: 14. The CDR3 coding sequence is TGTGCCAGCAGCCAAAGATGGGGGACAGGGGGACGGTCGGACACCGGGGAGCTGTTTTTT. Translation gives CASSQRWGTGGRSDTGELFF.

The rearrangement links TRBV5-1 to TRBJ1-1, with 7 bases matching TRBD1. V was pared by 1 base and J by 2 bases, with 8 bases of the junction left unmatched. This CDR3 is 16 amino acids long. Germline V gene data show CDR1 as SGHRS and CDR2 as YFSETQ. CDR3 residues: CASSLTPGQPNTEAFF. In DNA form, the CDR3 reads TGCGCCAGCAGCTTGACTCCGGGACAGCCTAACACTGAAGCTTTCTTT. Combining the CDR3 with reference TRBV5-1 and TRBJ1-1 gives the whole variable domain KAGVTQTPRYLIKTRGQQVTLSCSPISGHRSVSWYQQTPGQGLQFLFEYFSETQRNKGNFPGRFSGRQFSNSRSEMNVSTLELGDSALYLCASSLTPGQPNTEAFFGQGTRLTVV.

The chain employs TRBV7-9 and TRBJ1-4; 8 bases map to TRBD1. The CDR3 covers 14 residues. V lost 4 bases to trimming and J lost 7 bases; unmatched junction nucleotides: 5. Germline V gene data show CDR1 as SEHNR and CDR2 as FQNEAQ (reference sequence). The CDR3 protein is CASSYDRGGEKLFF. DNA of the CDR3: TGTGCCAGCAGCTACGACAGGGGCGGTGAAAAACTGTTTTTT.

The CDR3 protein is CASRLRMTGGSNQPQHF. The CDR3 nucleotides are TGTGCCAGCAGATTAAGGATGACAGGGGGGAGCAATCAGCCCCAGCATTTT. This sequence joins TRBV28 and TRBJ1-5; 9 bases are a match to TRBD1. The CDR3 has 17 amino acids. J gave up 1 base and V 6 bases, and 10 bases lay outside the gene matches. The germline CDR1 and CDR2 sequences are MDHEN and SYDVKM.

The gene calls are TRBV11-3 and TRBJ2-7; D remains ambiguous. The ends were cut back, 3 bases at V and 3 bases at J, with 12 bases in the middle. CDR3 length: 14 residues. Per the germline V gene, CDR1 is SGHNT and CDR2 is YENEEA. CDR3 protein: CASSFSGFGYEQYF. CDR3 DNA sequence: TGTGCCAGCAGCTTTTCGGGCTTTGGCTACGAGCAGTACTTC.

The V and J genes are TRBV25-1 and TRBJ1-3, with a possible D match to TRBD1 (5 bases). CDR3 length equals 15 residues. Germline loops: CDR1 MGHDK, CDR2 SYGVNS. V was clipped by 5 bases and J by 0 bases, with 11 bases between them. The CDR3 DNA follows: TGTGCCAGCAGTCCTATGGGGGTCTCTGGAAACACCATATATTTT. This gives the protein CASSPMGVSGNTIYF.

This clone was counted a single time. V is TRBV6-5 and J is TRBJ2-1, with 9 bases aligning to TRBD2. CDR1 MNHEY and CDR2 SVGAGI come from the germline V gene. V lost 4 bases, J lost 6 bases, and 1 base stayed unmatched. The CDR3 contains 13 residues. The CDR3 loop reads CASSSGLANEQFF. CDR3 DNA sequence: TGTGCCAGCAGTTCGGGACTAGCCAATGAGCAGTTCTTC.

The chain employs TRBV20-1 and TRBJ2-3; D gene ambiguous. Germline lookup yields CDR1 DFQATT and CDR2 SNEGSKA (reference sequence). This CDR3 comprises 10 residues. V shed 8 bases and J shed 5 bases, with 8 bases lying between them. The CDR3 nucleotides are TGCAGTTACTACAGAGATACGCAGTATTTT. Protein product: CSYYRDTQYF.

CDR3 residues: CSVSGNGYTF. As DNA, the CDR3 is TGCAGCGTTTCAGGGAACGGCTACACCTTC. The rearrangement joins TRBV29-1 to TRBJ1-2; D is possibly TRBD1 (5 bases). In germline, CDR1 is SQVTM, CDR2 ANQGSEA. The CDR3 is 10 residues long. The V and J ends lost 5 bases and 8 bases respectively, with 9 bases between them. The whole variable domain, filled in from reference TRBV29-1 and TRBJ1-2, reads SAVISQKPSRDICQRGTSLTIQCQVDSQVTMMFWYRQQPGQSLTLIATANQGSEATYESGFVIDKFPISRPNLTFSTLTVSNMSPEDSSIYLCSVSGNGYTFGSGTRLTVV.

There are a few counts of this clone. Because it lacks the conserved phenylalanine or tryptophan at the end, this CDR3 is likely a read error. The limits of the CDR3 on the DNA are not certain, so only TCRdb's listed CDR3 is given. The V gene is TRBV6-5, the J gene TRBJ1-5; the table's D call, TRBD1, has no DNA check behind it. 12 amino acids form the CDR3, both terminal residues included. Germline CDR1 and CDR2: MNHEY and SVGAGI. The CDR3 is CASRQSSGQEYL.

This clone was recorded only once. The J gene is TRBJ1-1, the V gene TRBV18; perhaps TRBD1 as D (6 bases). V shed 0 bases and J shed 5 bases, with 13 bases lying between them. Germline V gene lookup returns CDR1 KGHSH and CDR2 LQKENI. The CDR3 has 15 residues. Here the CDR3 DNA reads TGTGCCAGCTCACCACCGGGGGGCCGGGGAACTGAAGCTTTCTTT. It translates to CASSPPGGRGTEAFF.

V is TRBV27 and J is TRBJ2-5; TRBD1 is a possible D gene (6 bases). The CDR3 loop spans 16 amino acids. Germline values: CDR1 MNHEY, CDR2 SMNVEV (reference sequence). V was trimmed by 0 bases and J by 4 bases, leaving 15 bases between them. The CDR3 DNA is TGTGCCAGCAGTTTATCTCCCAGGGGATTCGGAGAGACCCAGTACTTC. Its translation: CASSLSPRGFGETQYF.

CDR3 amino acids: CAISPGTGYEQYF. CDR3 bases: TGTGCCATCAGCCCCGGGACAGGGTACGAGCAGTACTTC. The V gene is TRBV10-3, the J gene TRBJ2-7, with 9 bases aligning to TRBD1. The V gene's germline CDR1 is ENHRY and CDR2 SYGVKD. Trimming removed 6 bases from V and 4 bases from J; junction bases left unmatched: 4. The CDR3 has 13 amino acids.

The chain links TRBV5-4 to TRBJ2-7; 7 bases line up with TRBD1. Trimming cost V 4 bases and J 5 bases; bases outside gene matches: 9. The CDR3 loop spans 14 amino acids. Germline values: CDR1 SGHNT, CDR2 YYREEE (reference sequence). CDR3 coding DNA: TGTGCCAGCAGCCCACCGACAGGGTTGCACGAGCAGTACTTC. It is translated as CASSPPTGLHEQYF.

The CDR3 nucleotides read TGTGCCAGCAGCCACGCGGGGGGCCAAGAGACCCAGTACTTC. Encoded protein: CASSHAGGQETQYF. This chain uses TRBV5-4 with TRBJ2-5; 8 positions agree with TRBD2. Germline-derived CDR1 and CDR2 are SGHNT and YYREEE (reference sequence). The CDR3 has 14 residues. V trimming: 4 bases; J trimming: 1 base; junction bases outside the gene matches: 3.

V and J are TRBV15 and TRBJ1-2; unclear D gene. The germline V and J ends were trimmed by 5 bases and 6 bases, with 13 bases remaining between them. Germline loops: CDR1 LNHNV, CDR2 YYDKDF (reference sequence). The CDR3 sequence is 13 residues long. The CDR3 loop reads CATSPVGNHGYTF. Written as DNA, the CDR3 is TGTGCCACCAGCCCGGTGGGGAATCATGGCTACACCTTC.

The chain has TRBV18 and TRBJ2-7; D unresolved. Between the trimmed V and J ends, which lost 0 bases and 2 bases, there was a span of 8 bases. This CDR3 region has 14 residues. Germline-derived CDR1 and CDR2 are KGHSH and LQKENI. Here the CDR3 reads CASSPPVQTYEQYF. Here the CDR3 DNA reads TGTGCCAGCTCACCACCTGTACAGACCTACGAGCAGTACTTC.

The rearrangement joins TRBV2 to TRBJ2-1; possible D gene TRBD2, 5 bases. V gave up 3 bases and J gave up 0 bases, with 12 bases separating them. The CDR3 length is 16 residues. Germline CDR1 is SNHLY and CDR2 is FYNNEI. The CDR3 nucleotides read TGTGCCAGCAGTGACAGACGGGGAAGCTCCTACAATGAGCAGTTCTTC. Its translation: CASSDRRGSSYNEQFF.

The chain recombines TRBV4-2 with TRBJ1-5; D gene unclear. Germline V gene lookup returns CDR1 LGHNA and CDR2 YNFKEQ. This CDR3 has 14 residues. The V end lost 1 base, the J end lost 5 bases, and 9 bases lay between the germline ends. The CDR3: CASSQVADDQPQHF. CDR3 DNA: TGTGCCAGCAGCCAAGTTGCAGACGATCAGCCCCAGCATTTT.

The chain uses TRBV28 and TRBJ1-6; D remains ambiguous. Per germline, CDR1 MDHEN and CDR2 SYDVKM. The V and J ends lost 7 bases and 8 bases respectively, with 12 bases between them. The CDR3 covers 13 residues. The CDR3 loop reads CASTRSGDSPLHF. Written as DNA, the CDR3 is TGTGCCAGCACTCGGAGCGGGGATTCACCCCTCCACTTT. Drawing the rest from reference TRBV28 and TRBJ1-6, the complete variable domain is DVKVTQSSRYLVKRTGEKVFLECVQDMDHENMFWYRQDPGLGLRLIYFSYDVKMKEKGDIPEGYSVSREKKERFSLILESASTNQTSMYLCASTRSGDSPLHFGNGTRLTVT.